These 24 T cell receptor beta chains were sequenced from one sample in a study of blood T cell repertoires in COVID-19. Some clones are missing from TCRdb's copy, which holds only in-frame ones; the method was immunoSEQ multiplex PCR. The sample lists around 140,000 clones, roughly 88% occurring once. Sequencing input: peripheral blood. All receptors come from an older man with acute or convalescent COVID-19.

The V and J genes are TRBV3-1 (or the pseudogene TRBV3-2) and TRBJ2-1, with 8 bases identical to TRBD2. J lost 5 bases, V lost 4 bases, and 7 bases had no gene match. The CDR3 spans 15 residues. Germline CDR1 reads LGHDT; CDR2 reads YNNKEL (reference sequence). This CDR3 is CASSRSGGGDNEQFF. CDR3 DNA: TGTGCCAGCAGCCGGTCCGGGGGGGGTGACAATGAGCAGTTCTTC.

This chain joins TRBV6-6 and TRBJ2-3, with a possible D match to TRBD1 (5 bases). V lost 6 bases to trimming and J lost 1 base, with 11 bases between them. Germline V CDR1 and CDR2: MNHNY, SVGAGI (reference sequence). This CDR3 is 14 amino acids long. The CDR3 region has the DNA TGTGCCAGCAGCCGGGCCAGGGGCACAGATACGCAGTATTTT. Residues: CASSRARGTDTQYF.

This chain joins TRBV5-6 and TRBJ2-2, with a possible D match to TRBD1 (6 bases). This CDR3 has 19 residues. V lost 1 base, J lost 7 bases, and 26 bases lay in between. Per germline, CDR1 SGHDT and CDR2 YYEEEE. Here the CDR3 reads CASSLPPTGSGGIGGELFF. CDR3 in DNA: TGTGCCAGCAGCTTGCCCCCGACAGGAAGCGGTGGAATCGGCGGGGAGCTGTTTTTT.

The rearrangement joins TRBV11-2 to TRBJ1-1, with TRBD1 as a possible D gene (5 bases). Deletions cut 5 bases from V and 5 bases from J, with 18 bases between. The CDR3 sequence is 15 residues long. Germline assignment: CDR1 SGHAT and CDR2 FQNNGV. In DNA, the CDR3 is TGTGCCAGCAGCCTAGGGGCCGGGGGGAGGACTGAAGCTTTCTTT. Protein: CASSLGAGGRTEAFF.

The chain carries TRBV28 and TRBJ2-3; 10 positions agree with TRBD1. The length of the CDR3 is 17 residues. Germline values: CDR1 MDHEN, CDR2 SYDVKM. Unmatched junction bases numbered 11, after V lost 7 bases and J lost 1 base. The DNA of the CDR3 is TGTGCCAGCATTCAACCCCTCGGGACAGGGGGCACAGATACGCAGTATTTT. The encoded protein is CASIQPLGTGGTDTQYF.

The rearrangement links TRBV5-4 to TRBJ2-7; D is possibly TRBD2 (5 bases). This CDR3 is built from 14 residues. Trimming removed 3 bases from V and 0 bases from J, with 10 bases in between. The germline CDR1 and CDR2 sequences are SGHNT and YYREEE (reference sequence). The CDR3 sequence is CASSSPRGSYEQYF. DNA for the CDR3: TGTGCCAGCAGCTCTCCCCGGGGCTCCTACGAGCAGTACTTC.

V gene TRBV29-1 combines with J gene TRBJ2-1, with D perhaps TRBD1 (5 bases). Germline CDR1 reads SQVTM; CDR2 reads ANQGSEA. This CDR3 spans 14 amino acids. V dropped 1 base and J dropped 1 base, with 8 bases sitting between them. CDR3 loop: CSVEAGPSYNEQFF. CDR3 DNA: TGCAGCGTTGAAGCAGGGCCTTCCTACAATGAGCAGTTCTTC.

The chain joins TRBV5-6 to TRBJ2-2, with D tentatively TRBD2 (5 bases). Germline V gene sequence: CDR1 SGHDT, CDR2 YYEEEE. This CDR3 contains 14 residues. The ends were cut back, 5 bases at V and 6 bases at J, with 14 bases in the middle. The CDR3 spells CASRRRQEAGELFF. As DNA, the CDR3 is TGTGCCAGCAGACGCAGGCAGGAGGCCGGGGAGCTGTTTTTT.

The V gene is TRBV6-5, the J gene TRBJ2-7; weak D call: TRBD2 (7 bases). Germline lookup yields CDR1 MNHEY and CDR2 SVGAGI. V was clipped by 0 bases and J by 4 bases, with 13 bases between them. This CDR3 has 15 residues. DNA of the CDR3: TGTGCCAGCAGTTACTCGCGCGGGGGCCGATACGAGCAGTACTTC. It specifies CASSYSRGGRYEQYF.

The chain employs TRBV29-1 and TRBJ1-4, with a tentative D call TRBD1 (6 bases). Trimming cost V 5 bases and J 8 bases, with 18 bases left between them. The germline V gene has CDR1 SQVTM and CDR2 ANQGSEA. CDR3 length equals 14 residues. DNA of the CDR3: TGCAGCGTTCATATACAGGGAGTAAGGGAAAAACTGTTTTTT. It yields the protein CSVHIQGVREKLFF.

The chain couples TRBV6-1 to TRBJ1-1; D is unresolved. CDR1 MNHNS and CDR2 SASEGT come from the germline V gene. The CDR3 length is 14 residues. V lost 2 bases to trimming and J lost 0 bases, with 7 bases between them. The CDR3, as DNA: TGTGCCAGCAGTGAAACAGAGATGAACACTGAAGCTTTCTTT. Its translation: CASSETEMNTEAFF.

The V and J genes are TRBV5-6 and TRBJ1-2, with TRBD1 identical over 9 bases. Germline V CDR1 and CDR2: SGHDT, YYEEEE. The CDR3 has 15 amino acids. Trimming cost V 4 bases and J 3 bases; bases outside gene matches: 7. The CDR3 DNA follows: TGTGCCAGCAGCCCGGGACAGGGTTGGGACTATGGCTACACCTTC. This gives the protein CASSPGQGWDYGYTF.

The rearrangement links TRBV2 to TRBJ1-5; 8 nucleotides agree with TRBD1. Trimming at V came to 7 bases and at J to 5 bases, leaving 7 bases not matched to a gene. There are 14 residues in the CDR3. Per the germline V gene, CDR1 is SNHLY and CDR2 is FYNNEI. The CDR3 loop is CASTQGADHQPQHF. CDR3 sequence (DNA): TGTGCCAGCACCCAGGGGGCTGATCATCAGCCCCAGCATTTT.

V usage is TRBV27 and J usage is TRBJ2-1; D is ambiguous. Trimming pared 8 bases from V and 5 bases from J, leaving 19 bases between. Looked up from germline, CDR1 is MNHEY and CDR2 is SMNVEV (reference sequence). The CDR3 is 15 amino acids. DNA of the CDR3: TGTGCCAGCGGATGGTACTACTCAAAAAACAATGAGCAGTTCTTC. This sequence encodes CASGWYYSKNNEQFF.

The rearrangement links TRBV5-4 to TRBJ2-5, with D tentatively TRBD1 (6 bases). Per the germline V gene, CDR1 is SGHNT and CDR2 is YYREEE (reference sequence). Trimming took 4 bases from V and 5 from J, leaving 12 bases between them. This CDR3 contains 13 residues. DNA of the CDR3: TGTGCCAGCAGCCTCGGACAGTCGGAGACCCAGTACTTC. Residues: CASSLGQSETQYF.

V is TRBV6-5 and J is TRBJ2-3; D possibly corresponds to TRBD1 (7 bases). The CDR3 has 14 residues. Looked up from germline, CDR1 is MNHEY and CDR2 is SVGAGI. Trimming removed 5 bases at V and 1 base at J, with 10 bases between. CDR3 residues: CASSRRGGTDTQYF. CDR3 in DNA: TGTGCCAGCAGTCGCAGGGGGGGCACAGATACGCAGTATTTT.

J is TRBJ2-3 and V is TRBV7-8, with TRBD1 matching over 10 bases. V trimming: 7 bases; J trimming: 0 bases; junction bases outside the gene matches: 7. CDR3 size: 16 residues. Germline CDR1 is SGHVS and CDR2 is FQNEAQ. The CDR3 sequence is CASTRRGQGSTDTQYF. CDR3 coding DNA: TGTGCCAGCACCCGGAGGGGACAGGGGAGCACAGATACGCAGTATTTT. The complete variable domain, with remaining parts taken from reference TRBV7-8 and TRBJ2-3, reads GAGVSQSPRYKVAKRGQDVALRCDPISGHVSLFWYQQALGQGPEFLTYFQNEAQLDKSGLPSDRFFAERPEGSVSTLKIQRTQQEDSAVYLCASTRRGQGSTDTQYFGPGTRLTVL.

The chain recombines TRBV5-4 with TRBJ2-2, with TRBD2 matching over 12 bases. The CDR3 sequence is 16 residues long. After removal of 3 bases from V and 4 bases from J, the junction contained 4 bases not matched to a gene. Germline V gene lookup returns CDR1 SGHNT and CDR2 YYREEE (reference sequence). The CDR3 DNA reads TGTGCCAGCAGCTCCCGGACTAGCGGGGTCACCGGGGAGCTGTTTTTT. It encodes CASSSRTSGVTGELFF.

The V and J genes are TRBV25-1 and TRBJ2-7; the D is unclear. The CDR3 has 14 amino acids. Per the germline V gene, CDR1 is MGHDK and CDR2 is SYGVNS. V dropped 1 base and J dropped 0 bases, with 7 bases sitting between them. CDR3 nucleotide sequence: TGTGCCAGCAGTGAATTTCCCCTCTCCTACGAGCAGTACTTC. Encoded protein: CASSEFPLSYEQYF.

The chain has TRBV4-1 and TRBJ2-7, with D unresolved. The CDR3 has 17 amino acids. Germline lookup yields CDR1 MGHRA and CDR2 YSYEKL. The V end lost 0 bases, the J end lost 1 base, and 16 bases lay between the germline ends. The CDR3 DNA sequence: TGCGCCAGCAGCCAAGACCTCGAGGCTTCCTTTTCCTACGAGCAGTACTTC. This encodes CASSQDLEASFSYEQYF.

The V gene is TRBV21-1, the J gene TRBJ1-6; the table's D call of TRBD1 was not tested on the DNA. TRBV21-1 is a recognized pseudogene. This CDR3 region has 14 residues. As DNA, the CDR3 is TGTGCCAGCAGCGGGGAGCAGGGGAATTCACCCCTCCACTTT. Translation: CASSGEQGNSPLHF.

This sequence joins TRBV7-9 and TRBJ1-2; TRBD1 matches at 8 bases. V lost 4 bases and J lost 3; bases outside the gene matches: 4. CDR1 is SEHNR, CDR2 FQNEAQ, per germline (reference sequence). The CDR3 sequence is 14 residues long. CDR3 amino acids: CASSSQQGDYGYTF. The CDR3 DNA sequence: TGTGCCAGCAGCTCCCAACAGGGGGACTATGGCTACACCTTC.

The V and J genes are TRBV10-1 and TRBJ2-1; tentative D call: TRBD1 (7 bases). The CDR3 loop spans 16 amino acids. The ends were cut back, 0 bases at V and 3 bases at J, with 12 bases in the middle. Germline V lookup: CDR1 WNHNN, CDR2 SYGVQD (reference sequence). Here the CDR3 reads CASSESGQGGYNEQFF. In DNA, the CDR3 is TGCGCCAGCAGTGAGTCGGGTCAGGGGGGCTACAATGAGCAGTTCTTC.

The chain couples TRBV24-1 to TRBJ1-3; D is unclear. V gave up 4 bases and J gave up 4 bases, with 7 bases separating them. CDR3 length: 13 residues. The V gene's germline CDR1 is KGHDR and CDR2 SFDVKD. In DNA, the CDR3 is TGTGCCACCAGTGAGGCCTGGGGAAACACCATATATTTT. Translated, it gives CATSEAWGNTIYF.